Shown below are 19 T cell receptor beta chains from a single sample sequenced in a study of blood T cell repertoires in COVID-19. The table came from immunoSEQ multiplex PCR; TCRdb's copy has only in-frame clones and leaves some out. The repertoire holds 200,000 to 250,000 clones, with 85% as singletons. Input material: peripheral blood. The receptors were sampled from a woman aged 65 to 85 with COVID-19, enrolled during active disease.

The V call is TRBV5-8, the J call TRBJ1-4, with 9 bases identical to TRBD1. J was trimmed by 8 bases and V by 3 bases; bases with no gene match: 8. The CDR3 contains 15 residues. Germline lookup yields CDR1 SGHTS and CDR2 YDEGEE. CDR3 bases: TGTGCCAGCAGCTGGGGGACAGGGTTCGGAGAAAAACTGTTTTTT. Translation: CASSWGTGFGEKLFF.

This rearrangement joins TRBV4-1 to TRBJ1-5; TRBD1 is a possible D gene (5 bases). The V end lost 0 bases, the J end lost 0 bases, and 9 bases lay between the germline ends. The CDR3 length is 16 residues. CDR1 MGHRA and CDR2 YSYEKL come from the germline V gene. The CDR3 DNA sequence: TGCGCCAGCAGCCAAGATAACAGGTTTAGCAATCAGCCCCAGCATTTT. Protein product: CASSQDNRFSNQPQHF.

The rearrangement links TRBV5-1 to TRBJ1-2; the match to TRBD1 covers 8 bases. The junction had 7 bases not matched to a gene; V was cut back by 7 bases and J by 5 bases. CDR1 is SGHRS and CDR2 is YFSETQ in the germline V gene. This CDR3 has 13 amino acids. CDR3 amino acids: CASSSGGQYGYTF. CDR3 in DNA: TGCGCCAGCTCATCAGGGGGCCAGTATGGCTACACCTTC. Supplemented by reference TRBV5-1 and TRBJ1-2, the full variable domain reads KAGVTQTPRYLIKTRGQQVTLSCSPISGHRSVSWYQQTPGQGLQFLFEYFSETQRNKGNFPGRFSGRQFSNSRSEMNVSTLELGDSALYLCASSSGGQYGYTFGSGTRLTVV.

CDR3 amino acids: CASSVVSGDEKLFF. The CDR3 region has the DNA TGTGCCAGCAGCGTGGTTTCCGGGGATGAAAAACTGTTTTTT. The V gene is TRBV5-5, the J gene TRBJ1-4; no firm D call. The germline V and J ends were trimmed by 4 bases and 6 bases, with 13 bases remaining between them. CDR1 and CDR2 (germline): SGHKS, YYEKEE (reference sequence). The CDR3 consists of 14 residues.

V and J are TRBV7-9 and TRBJ1-3; D gene ambiguous. The germline gives CDR1 SEHNR, CDR2 FQNEAQ (reference sequence). The CDR3 length is 14 residues. V shed 7 bases and J shed 8 bases, with 18 bases lying between them. The CDR3, as DNA: TGTGCCAGCACTGATTGGATGTCCCAGGACACCATATATTTT. This translates into CASTDWMSQDTIYF.

CDR3 amino acids: CASSPRGRAGALSEQFF. CDR3 sequence (DNA): TGTGCCAGTAGTCCCCGGGGTAGGGCAGGGGCGCTAAGTGAGCAGTTCTTC. The rearrangement links TRBV19 to TRBJ2-1; perhaps TRBD1 as D (6 bases). The CDR3 totals 17 residues. The germline CDR1 and CDR2 sequences are LNHDA and SQIVND (reference sequence). Trimming pared 5 bases from V and 9 bases from J, leaving 26 bases between.

This chain uses TRBV10-3 with TRBJ1-5; TRBD1 matches at 10 bases. The germline CDR1 and CDR2 sequences are ENHRY and SYGVKD. Germline trimming cut 8 bases from V and 0 bases from J; bases unmatched to any gene: 1. The CDR3 runs to 14 residues. Here the CDR3 reads CAIGTGDSNQPQHF. The CDR3 DNA reads TGTGCCATCGGGACAGGGGATAGCAATCAGCCCCAGCATTTT.

This rearrangement joins TRBV3-1 (or the pseudogene TRBV3-2) to TRBJ2-1, with 12 bases lining up with TRBD2. Trimming at V came to 0 bases and at J to 13 bases, leaving 13 bases not matched to a gene. This CDR3 region has 17 residues. Germline V gene lookup returns CDR1 LGHDT and CDR2 YNNKEL (reference sequence). The CDR3 is CASSQDWGLAGGPSQFF. The CDR3 nucleotides read TGTGCCAGCAGCCAAGATTGGGGCCTAGCGGGAGGGCCCTCCCAGTTCTTC.

This clone has just a few counts. This sequence joins TRBV5-6 and TRBJ2-1; 9 nucleotides align to TRBD2. CDR3 length: 16 amino acids. Germline loops: CDR1 SGHDT, CDR2 YYEEEE. Trimming took 2 bases from V and 4 from J; bases not matched to a gene: 7. The CDR3 loop reads CASSLWREGRYNEQFF. CDR3 bases: TGTGCCAGCAGCTTATGGCGGGAGGGCCGATACAATGAGCAGTTCTTC.

The chain joins TRBV27 to TRBJ2-3, with 9 bases fitting TRBD2. The trim removed 8 bases at V and 7 bases at J, leaving 10 bases unmatched. Germline V gene data show CDR1 as MNHEY and CDR2 as SMNVEV (reference sequence). The CDR3 length is 14 residues. CDR3 loop: CASSLAGLFHTQYF. As DNA, the CDR3 is TGTGCCAGCTCCCTAGCGGGGCTTTTCCATACGCAGTATTTT.

This clone was seen more than once but under ten times. The chain has TRBV2 and TRBJ1-1, with D hard to call. Germline V gives CDR1 SNHLY, CDR2 FYNNEI. V gave up 3 bases and J gave up 4 bases, with 9 bases separating them. The CDR3 totals 13 residues. CDR3 amino acids: CASSDLGSTEAFF. The CDR3 DNA follows: TGTGCCAGCAGTGACTTGGGGAGCACTGAAGCTTTCTTT.

The genes are TRBV10-1 and TRBJ1-5; D ambiguous. Germline loops: CDR1 WNHNN, CDR2 SYGVQD (reference sequence). Between the trimmed V and J ends, which lost 7 bases and 4 bases, there was a span of 11 bases. CDR3 length equals 13 residues. The CDR3 coding sequence is TGCGCCAGCACTAGACCGGGAAATCAGCCCCAGCATTTT. Protein product: CASTRPGNQPQHF.

This chain connects TRBV19 to TRBJ1-2, with D unclear. V lost 5 bases to trimming and J lost 2 bases, with 6 bases between them. CDR1 is LNHDA and CDR2 is SQIVND in the germline V gene (reference sequence). There are 12 residues in the CDR3. The CDR3 DNA reads as TGTGCCAGTAGTGAGATCAACTATGGCTACACCTTC. It yields the protein CASSEINYGYTF. The whole variable domain, remainder taken from reference TRBV19 and TRBJ1-2, is DGGITQSPKYLFRKEGQNVTLSCEQNLNHDAMYWYRQDPGQGLRLIYYSQIVNDFQKGDIAEGYSVSREKKESFPLTVTSAQKNPTAFYLCASSEINYGYTFGSGTRLTVV.

The rearrangement uses TRBV11-2 and TRBJ2-3; no clear D. Germline loops: CDR1 SGHAT, CDR2 FQNNGV. The CDR3 has 16 amino acids. With 8 bases removed from V and 2 bases from J, the gap between germline ends came to 20 bases. CDR3 coding DNA: TGTGCCAGCTCCTATACGGTTCTGGTAAACACAGATACGCAGTATTTT. This translates into CASSYTVLVNTDTQYF.

The genes are TRBV19 and TRBJ2-7, with TRBD2 as a possible D gene (6 bases). Between the trimmed V and J ends, which lost 4 bases and 0 bases, there was a span of 10 bases. The CDR3 runs to 14 residues. Germline V gives CDR1 LNHDA, CDR2 SQIVND (reference sequence). The CDR3, as DNA: TGTGCCAGTAGTAATGGGGGGAGCTCCTACGAGCAGTACTTC. It codes for CASSNGGSSYEQYF.

The rearrangement joins TRBV2 to TRBJ1-6; TRBD1 might be the D (6 bases). Germline V gene sequence: CDR1 SNHLY, CDR2 FYNNEI. Trimming left V 6 bases short and J 7 bases short, with 13 bases between. This CDR3 has 14 residues. CDR3 region: CASSQGFGNSPLHF. The CDR3 region has the DNA TGTGCCAGCAGCCAGGGGTTCGGGAATTCACCCCTCCACTTT.

CDR3 DNA: TGTGCCAGCAGTGTATCAGGGACAGGGAGCTACGAGCAGTACTTC. It is translated as CASSVSGTGSYEQYF. The V and J genes are TRBV2 and TRBJ2-7, with 9 bases matching TRBD1. The V gene's germline CDR1 is SNHLY and CDR2 FYNNEI. The CDR3 contains 15 residues. Losses at the gene ends were 4 bases for V and 3 bases for J; bases not matched to a gene: 7. Supplemented by reference TRBV2 and TRBJ2-7, the full variable domain reads EPEVTQTPSHQVTQMGQEVILRCVPISNHLYFYWYRQILGQKVEFLVSFYNNEISEKSEIFDDQFSVERPDGSNFTLKIRSTKLEDSAMYFCASSVSGTGSYEQYFGPGTRLTVT.

The rearrangement links TRBV5-1 to TRBJ1-2, with TRBD1 matching over 9 bases. With 3 bases clipped from V and 3 bases from J, the junction kept 6 bases outside the gene matches. Per germline, CDR1 SGHRS and CDR2 YFSETQ. The CDR3 totals 15 residues. The DNA for the CDR3 is TGCGCCAGCAGCTCGTCCGGGACAGGGTACTATGGCTACACCTTC. Protein product: CASSSSGTGYYGYTF.

The chain carries TRBV10-3 and TRBJ1-1; tentatively, D is TRBD1 (6 bases). Trimming removed 5 bases from V and 1 base from J, with 11 bases in between. The CDR3 is 14 amino acids. The germline gives CDR1 ENHRY, CDR2 SYGVKD. This chain's CDR3 is CAISTGQPNTEAFF. CDR3 coding DNA: TGTGCCATCAGTACAGGACAGCCGAACACTGAAGCTTTCTTT.